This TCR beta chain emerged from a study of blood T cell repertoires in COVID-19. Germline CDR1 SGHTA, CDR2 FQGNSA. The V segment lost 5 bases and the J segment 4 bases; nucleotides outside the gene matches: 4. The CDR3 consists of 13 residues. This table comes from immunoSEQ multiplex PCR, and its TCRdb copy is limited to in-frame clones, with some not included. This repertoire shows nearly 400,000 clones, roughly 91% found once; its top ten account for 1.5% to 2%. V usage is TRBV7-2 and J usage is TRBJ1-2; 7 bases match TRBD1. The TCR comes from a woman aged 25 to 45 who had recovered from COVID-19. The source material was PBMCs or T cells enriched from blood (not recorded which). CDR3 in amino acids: CASSDRDSYGYTF. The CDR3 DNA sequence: TGTGCCAGCAGCGACCGGGACAGCTATGGCTACACCTTC.